Each of the 2 T cell receptor beta chains below was sequenced from the same sample in a study of naive and memory T cell subsets. Findings of the study overall: Naive repertoires, especially CD8, held a few larger clonotypes, possibly memory cells re-expressing CD45RA.

The beta constant-region primer was an equimolar mix of two oligonucleotides covering TRBC1 and TRBC2. Nested alpha and beta constant-region primers with the SP2 primer drove four PCR rounds on ligated cDNA. MiXCR, applied by TCRdb to the UMI-ligation and nested PCR reads, yields one record per CDR3 protein. The table records roughly 140,000 distinct CDR3 sequences, about 20% of them present only once. Antigen specificity for these receptors is unknown. Sequences were obtained from naive CD8+ T cells from blood. The receptors were sampled from a human donor in good health.

This clonotype came up a few times. This sequence joins TRBV7-9 and TRBJ2-7; D is possibly TRBD1 (6 bases). The length of the CDR3 is 13 residues. Looked up from germline, CDR1 is SEHNR and CDR2 is FQNEAQ (reference sequence). Trimming removed 4 bases at V and 5 bases at J, with 12 bases between. Here the CDR3 reads CASSSGAEDEQYF. The CDR3 nucleotides are TGTGCCAGCAGCTCAGGGGCAGAGGACGAGCAGTACTTC.

This clonotype was seen a few times. J is TRBJ2-1 and V is TRBV5-1, with 14 bases that match TRBD2. V shed 0 bases and J 8 bases; nucleotides not matched to a gene: 1. The germline V gene has CDR1 SGHRS and CDR2 YFSETQ. This CDR3 comprises 15 residues. CDR3: CASSLEGLAGDEQFF. The CDR3 region has the DNA TGCGCCAGCAGCTTGGAGGGACTAGCGGGAGATGAGCAGTTCTTC.